Detailed here is one T cell receptor (beta chain). Trimming shortened V by 0 bases and J by 5 bases, and 19 bases separated the two germline ends. CDR1 is DFQATT, CDR2 SNEGSKA, per germline (reference sequence). The CDR3 loop spans 16 amino acids. The entry originates in a study of CD8 T cells in ankylosing spondylitis. TCRdb reprocessed the 5' RACE reads via MiXCR and lists one record per CDR3 protein. The table has under 150,000 distinct CDR3 sequences, 7% to 10% seen once; the top ten hold about 7.1%. The V and J genes are TRBV20-1 and TRBJ2-5; possible D gene TRBD1, 6 bases. The receptor was isolated from a male donor with ankylosing spondylitis. The material sequenced was synovial fluid, either unsorted or a sorted T cell fraction (not recorded which). The CDR3 bases are TGCAGTGCTAGAGATCCCGCAGGGGACATTGCGGAGACCCAGTACTTC. Its protein product is CSARDPAGDIAETQYF.